This T cell receptor (beta chain) was documented in a study of beta chain features in type 1 diabetes. At the level of the study: Regarding age, gender and cell yields, patients proved similar to healthy donors.

Averaging roughly 120 mL, one heparinised blood draw came from each individual donor. CD4+ naive, central memory, regulatory and stem cell-like memory subsets were isolated by sorting on CD45RO/CCR7/CD25/CD127/CD95/CD27. Germline loops: CDR1 SGHTA, CDR2 FQGNSA. V lost 3 bases, J lost 6 bases, and 8 bases stayed unmatched. The CDR3 has 16 amino acids. All of the isolated RNA was reverse transcribed, so expressed TCRB transcripts were sequenced. The repertoire was sequenced with immunoSEQ multiplex PCR; TCRdb's copy has only in-frame clones and lacks some. This sample yields some 99,000 clones, of which roughly 40% are seen a single time; over 0.05% belongs to the top ten.

The sample comprised stem cell memory CD4+ T cells from blood. The rearrangement uses TRBV7-2 and TRBJ2-2; TRBD1 agrees at 9 bases. This TCR was sampled from a woman aged 18-29 years in good health. The CDR3: CASSFLTGGRSGELFF. The CDR3 region has the DNA TGTGCCAGCAGCTTCTTGACAGGGGGAAGATCCGGGGAGCTGTTTTTT.